This T cell receptor beta chain was obtained from a study of OX40 agonist ivuxolimab in advanced cancers. Study in general: A male proportion of 82.7% was recorded, with mean age 60 years and range about 23 to 90.

This clone has just one count. Its antigen is as yet unknown. Overall study findings and caveats: Clonal expansion from baseline to week 6 occurred in both CD4+ and CD8+ T cells.

Blood was sampled at baseline, cycle 4 day 1, and cycle 7 day 1. The repertoire was sequenced with immunoSEQ multiplex PCR; TCRdb's copy has only in-frame clones and lacks some. The sample holds 50,000 to 70,000 clones, over 80% seen once. With 0 bases removed from V and 2 bases from J, the gap between germline ends came to 11 bases. From germline, CDR1 is KGHSH and CDR2 LQKENI. The CDR3 contains 15 residues. The chain carries TRBV18 and TRBJ2-7, with D maybe TRBD2 (5 bases). This material consisted of CD4+ or CD8+ T cells sorted from blood, taken in a trial of the OX40 agonist ivuxolimab. The clonotype comes from an adult with an advanced solid tumor such as melanoma, head and neck, liver or kidney cancer. CDR3 nucleotide sequence: TGTGCCAGCTCACCACCCGGGGATCTGACCTACGAGCAGTACTTC. This encodes CASSPPGDLTYEQYF. The entire variable domain, with the rest obtained from reference TRBV18 and TRBJ2-7, is as follows: NAGVMQNPRHLVRRRGQEARLRCSPMKGHSHVYWYRQLPEEGLKFMVYLQKENIIDESGMPKERFSAEFPKEGPSILRIQQVVRGDSAAYFCASSPPGDLTYEQYFGPGTRLTVT.